Sequencing of this T cell receptor (beta chain) was carried out in a study of siplizumab effects on memory and regulatory T cells. Roughly 10^5 TCR templates underwent assay in each sample. Measured with immunoSEQ multiplex PCR; TCRdb has only the in-frame clones, and not every one. The table lists tens of thousands of clones, 91% of them singletons. Notes on this clone: As yet, its antigen is unknown.

V shed 6 bases and J shed 6 bases, with 11 bases lying between them. The CDR3 is 12 residues long. CDR1 is MNHNY, CDR2 SVGAGI, per germline (reference sequence). Study-level results: The study did not confirm that proliferating Tregs from siplizumab cultures were suppressive.

V gene TRBV6-6 combines with J gene TRBJ1-1; D is possibly TRBD1 (5 bases). Sequences were obtained from CD8+ T cells sorted from blood. The TCR sequence derives from a human donor in good health. The DNA of the CDR3 is TGTGCCAGCAGCCCGGGGCTCTCTGAAGCTTTCTTT. This encodes CASSPGLSEAFF.